This entry is about one T cell receptor (beta chain). Its target is not known. This sample stems from a study of healthy donors' naive CD4 and CD8 T cells. As for the study in general: TCR alpha primers covered all functional IMGT alpha gene variants. Study-level points and caveats: Naive CD4+ and CD8+ cells reportedly differed in usage of most V and J genes.

Starting from roughly 0.45 ug of total RNA, TCR libraries were made with linear amplification. TCRdb recomputed calls from the reads with MiXCR, one row per CDR3 protein. The sample lists around 200,000 distinct CDR3 sequences, about four fifths seen once, with about 2.1% in the top ten. This CDR3 comprises 15 residues. Germline CDR1 reads SQVTM; CDR2 reads ANQGSEA. The V gene end was trimmed by 1 base and the J gene end by 0 bases; junction bases not matched to a gene: 4. Sorting defined naive CD4+ as CD4+CD8-CD45RO-CD45RA+ and naive CD8+ as CD8+CD4-CD45RA+CD27bright. The V and J genes are TRBV29-1 and TRBJ2-5; 8 bases match TRBD2. The origin of this receptor is a pool of human donors in good health; the sample pools cells from several healthy donors. The sequencing input was naive CD4+ and CD8+ T cells sorted from blood, pooled from several donors. CDR3 nucleotide sequence: TGCAGCGTTGAAGGCGGTAGCGGGGACCAAGAGACCCAGTACTTC. This encodes CSVEGGSGDQETQYF.